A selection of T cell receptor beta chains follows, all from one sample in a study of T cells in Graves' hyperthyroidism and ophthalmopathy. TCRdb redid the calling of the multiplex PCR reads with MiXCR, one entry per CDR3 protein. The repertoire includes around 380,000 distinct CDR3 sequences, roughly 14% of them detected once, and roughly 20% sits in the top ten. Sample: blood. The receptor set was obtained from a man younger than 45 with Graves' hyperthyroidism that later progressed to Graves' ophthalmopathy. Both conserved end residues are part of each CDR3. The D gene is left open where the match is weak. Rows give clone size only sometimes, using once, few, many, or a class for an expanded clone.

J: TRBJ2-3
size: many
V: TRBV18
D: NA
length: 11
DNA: TGTGCCAGCTCACCACAAGATACGCAGTATTTT
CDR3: CASSPQDTQYF

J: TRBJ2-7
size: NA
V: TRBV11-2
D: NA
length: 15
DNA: TGTGCCAGCAGCTTAAGGGCGACAGAGTCCTACGAGCAGTACTTC
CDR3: CASSLRATESYEQYF

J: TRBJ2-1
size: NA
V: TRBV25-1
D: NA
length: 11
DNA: TGTGCCAGCAGTGAAGGGGGGGGCATGTTCTTC
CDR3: CASSEGGGMFF

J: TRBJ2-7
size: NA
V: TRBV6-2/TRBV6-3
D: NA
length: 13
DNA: TGTGCCAGCACTGAGGACGAAACCTACGAGCAGTACTTC
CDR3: CASTEDETYEQYF

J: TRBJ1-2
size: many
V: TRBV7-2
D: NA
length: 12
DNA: TGTGCCAGCAGCTTAACCCTCTATGGCTACACCTTC
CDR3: CASSLTLYGYTF

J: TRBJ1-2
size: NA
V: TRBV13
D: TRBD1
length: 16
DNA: TGTGCCAGCAGCTTAGAATCGGGACAGGGGGCTTATGGCTACACCTTC
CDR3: CASSLESGQGAYGYTF

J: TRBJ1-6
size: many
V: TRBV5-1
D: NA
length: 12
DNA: TGCGCCAGCAGAACAATGGATTCACCCCTCCACTTT
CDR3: CASRTMDSPLHF

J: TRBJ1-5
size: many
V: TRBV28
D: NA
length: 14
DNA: TGTGCCAGCAGAACCCGGGACACAAATCAGCCCCAGCATTTT
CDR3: CASRTRDTNQPQHF

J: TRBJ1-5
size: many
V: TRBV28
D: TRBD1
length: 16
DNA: TGTGCCAGCGGACAAGCCGGACAGGGGATCAATCAGCCCCAGCATTTT
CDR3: CASGQAGQGINQPQHF

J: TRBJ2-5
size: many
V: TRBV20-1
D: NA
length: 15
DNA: TGCAGTGCTAGGCTCTGGGGGCGGGGGAAAGAGACCCAGTACTTC
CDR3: CSARLWGRGKETQYF

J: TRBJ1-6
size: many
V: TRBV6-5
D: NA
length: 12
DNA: TGTGCCAGCAGTTACTCCCATTCACCCCTCCACTTT
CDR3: CASSYSHSPLHF

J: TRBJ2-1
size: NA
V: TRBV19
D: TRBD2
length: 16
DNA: TGTGCCAGTAGTACCGAGCGGGGGGCCTCCTACAATGAGCAGTTCTTC
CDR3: CASSTERGASYNEQFF

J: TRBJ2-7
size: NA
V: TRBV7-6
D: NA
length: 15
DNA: TGTGCCAGCAGCTTAGCACCGGACAGAGTCTACGAGCAGTACTTC
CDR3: CASSLAPDRVYEQYF

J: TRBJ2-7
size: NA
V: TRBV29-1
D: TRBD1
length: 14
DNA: TGCAGCGTTACCGGGACAGGGAGGACCTACGAGCAGTACTTC
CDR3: CSVTGTGRTYEQYF

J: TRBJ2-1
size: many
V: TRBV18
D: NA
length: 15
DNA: TGTGCCAGCTCACCACCGGGGATTAGGAAAAATGAGCAGTTCTTC
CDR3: CASSPPGIRKNEQFF

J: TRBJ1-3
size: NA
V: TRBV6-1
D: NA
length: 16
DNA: TGTGCCAGCATCCCCGAGGGACACCTCTCTGGAAACACCATATATTTT
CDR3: CASIPEGHLSGNTIYF

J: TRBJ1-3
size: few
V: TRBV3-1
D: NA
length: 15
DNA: TGTGCCAGCAGCCAAAAAAGGTTTTTGGGAAACACCATATATTTT
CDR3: CASSQKRFLGNTIYF

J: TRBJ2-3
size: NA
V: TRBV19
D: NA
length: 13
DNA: TGCGCCAGTAGTACAGGCTACACAGATACGCAGTATTTT
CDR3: CASSTGYTDTQYF

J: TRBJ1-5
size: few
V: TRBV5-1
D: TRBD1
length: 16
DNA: TGCGCCAGCAGCTTGGGGACAGGCACTCACAATCAGCCCCAGCATTTT
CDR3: CASSLGTGTHNQPQHF

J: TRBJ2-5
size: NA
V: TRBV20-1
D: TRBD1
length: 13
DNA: TGCAGTGCTCCAGGGGGCGCTGGGGAGACCCAGTACTTC
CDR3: CSAPGGAGETQYF

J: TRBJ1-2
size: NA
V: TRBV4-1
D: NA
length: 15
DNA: TGCGCCAGCAGCCAAGTGGGTAGAACCGCGGGCGGCTACACCTTC
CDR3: CASSQVGRTAGGYTF

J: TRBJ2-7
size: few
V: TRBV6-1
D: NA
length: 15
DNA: TGTGCCAGCAGGCCCAGTCCCTCCCTCTCCTACGAGCAGTACTTC
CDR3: CASRPSPSLSYEQYF